A single sample gave rise to the 5 T cell receptor beta chains below, sequenced in a study of post-analysis software for immune sequencing data. Study-level findings and limits: Compared with controls, patients had more of 4 to 6 TRBV segments, including TRBV5-6, TRBV5-1 and TRBV20-1.

The antigens of these receptors remain unknown. Incorporated into the TCR beta cDNA libraries were unique molecular identifiers, which served to reduce PCR and sequencing biases. TCRdb re-analysed the PCR reads in MiXCR, keeping a single row per CDR3 protein. Altogether hundreds of thousands of distinct CDR3 sequences are present, about 53% being singletons, with the ten largest covering approximately 4.5%. Sequencing was performed on blood. The receptors originated from a girl aged 5-17 years with multiple sclerosis.

The rearrangement links TRBV6-7 to TRBJ2-5, with D unresolved. TRBV6-7 is an ORF, with its function uncertain. This CDR3 region has 16 residues. V was pared by 6 bases and J by 0 bases, with 17 bases between. Here the CDR3 reads CASSPNRGSNQETQYF. The CDR3 DNA is TGTGCCAGCAGCCCCAATAGAGGCTCGAACCAAGAGACCCAGTACTTC.

This clonotype was observed a handful of times. The chain links TRBV12-3 or TRBV12-4 to TRBJ2-7; 7 bases line up with TRBD2. TRBJ2-5 explains the end of the DNA better; the J call may be wrong. The CDR3 is 15 residues long. CDR3: CASSLGRTTAETQYF. As DNA, the CDR3 is TGTGCCAGCAGCCTCGGGAGGACGACAGCAGAGACCCAGTACTTC.

Regarding this clonotype: Mismatch with germline at one junction end may stem from a read error. This chain uses TRBV10-3 with TRBJ1-4, with D possibly matching TRBD1 (5 bases). CDR1 is ENHRY and CDR2 is SYGVKD in the germline V gene. This CDR3 comprises 16 residues. The CDR3 loop is CAIGETGGGANEKLFF. The CDR3 coding sequence is TGTGCCATCGGTGAGACTGGGGGAGGAGCTAATGAAAAACTGTTTTTT.

The chain combines TRBV20-1 with TRBJ2-1, with 14 bases that match TRBD2. Unmatched junction bases numbered 12, after V lost 5 bases and J lost 12 bases. The germline V gene has CDR1 DFQATT and CDR2 SNEGSKA (reference sequence). CDR3 length equals 15 residues. The CDR3 DNA reads TGCAGTGCTGGGGGAGGGACTAGCGGGGGTTTACGGCAGTTCTTC. Translating it yields CSAGGGTSGGLRQFF.

This clonotype appeared a few times. V and J are TRBV21-1 and TRBJ2-3; the table's TRBD2 call for D was not verified on the DNA. TRBV21-1 is marked as a pseudogene. The CDR3 is 21 amino acids. The CDR3 sequence is CASSKALGTSVLPPSTDTQYF. CDR3 coding DNA: TGTGCCAGCAGCAAAGCGCTTGGGACTAGCGTCTTGCCTCCTAGCACAGATACGCAGTATTTT.